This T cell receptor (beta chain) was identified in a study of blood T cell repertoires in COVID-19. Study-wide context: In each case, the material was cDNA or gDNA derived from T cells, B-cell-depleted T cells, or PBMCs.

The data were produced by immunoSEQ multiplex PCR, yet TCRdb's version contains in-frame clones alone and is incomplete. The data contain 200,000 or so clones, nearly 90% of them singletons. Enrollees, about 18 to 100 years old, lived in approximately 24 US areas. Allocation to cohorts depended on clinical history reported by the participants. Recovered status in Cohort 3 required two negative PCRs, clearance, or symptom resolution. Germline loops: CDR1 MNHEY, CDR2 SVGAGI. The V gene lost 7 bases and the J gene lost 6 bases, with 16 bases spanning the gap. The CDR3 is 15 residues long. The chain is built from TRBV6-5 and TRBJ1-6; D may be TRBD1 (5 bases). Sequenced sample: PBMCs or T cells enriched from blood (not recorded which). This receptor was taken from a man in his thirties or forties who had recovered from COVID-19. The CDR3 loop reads CASKTGRARNSPLHF. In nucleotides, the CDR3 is TGTGCCAGCAAAACGGGCAGGGCCCGTAATTCACCCCTCCACTTT.